The 6 T cell receptor beta chains given below trace back to one sample, sequenced in a study of T cells in localized non-small cell lung cancer. The protocol was immunoSEQ multiplex PCR, while the TCRdb copy is restricted to in-frame clones and leaves out a portion. The data show roughly 40,000 clones, with 83% seen just once and 7.8% held by the top ten. This material consisted of PBMCs, taken before any cancer treatment. The receptor source for this set is a man aged 40-75 years with stage II lung adenocarcinoma.

The chain carries TRBV7-2 and TRBJ2-7; 7 bases map to TRBD2. This CDR3 is 13 amino acids long. V was pared by 5 bases and J by 6 bases, with 7 bases of the junction left unmatched. Germline assignment: CDR1 SGHTA and CDR2 FQGNSA. The DNA of the CDR3 is TGTGCCAGCAGCATGGGACTAAGGGGCGAGCAGTACTTC. Translating gives CASSMGLRGEQYF.

The rearrangement joins TRBV6-6 to TRBJ2-1; D remains ambiguous. CDR1 is MNHNY, CDR2 SVGAGI, per germline (reference sequence). The CDR3 totals 15 residues. V lost 8 bases and J 4 bases, leaving 18 bases between the germline ends. The CDR3 bases are TGTGCCAGCCAACGAGGTCGTGGCTCTTACAATGAGCAGTTCTTC. Residues: CASQRGRGSYNEQFF.

V and J are TRBV4-2 and TRBJ1-1; D is unresolved. This CDR3 comprises 13 residues. Germline loops: CDR1 LGHNA, CDR2 YNFKEQ. V lost 0 bases and J lost 5, with 7 bases in between. CDR3 sequence: CASSQEQETEAFF. Here the CDR3 DNA reads TGTGCCAGCAGCCAAGAGCAGGAGACTGAAGCTTTCTTT.

The chain recombines TRBV6-5 with TRBJ1-1; possible D gene TRBD1, 5 bases. The ends were cut back, 6 bases at V and 0 bases at J, with 14 bases in the middle. The V gene's germline CDR1 is MNHEY and CDR2 SVGAGI. This CDR3 has 15 residues. The CDR3 nucleotides read TGTGCCAGCAGAAGAGACAGTTTCGTGAACACTGAAGCTTTCTTT. This gives the protein CASRRDSFVNTEAFF.

In this sample, this clone turned up a few times. This rearrangement joins TRBV6-6 to TRBJ2-7; a possible D gene is TRBD1 (5 bases). The V end was cut by 5 bases, the J end by 6 bases, with 14 bases between. Germline V lookup: CDR1 MNHNY, CDR2 SVGAGI (reference sequence). CDR3 size: 13 residues. For the CDR3, the DNA is TGTGCCAGCAGTACAGGCCCTTGGGGCGAGCAGTACTTC. This translates into CASSTGPWGEQYF.

This clone was recorded only once. An end of the junction does not agree with germline; a read error may underlie this. The gene calls are TRBV5-1 and TRBJ1-2; a weak D match, TRBD1 (5 bases). The V gene's germline CDR1 is SGHRS and CDR2 YFSETQ. The CDR3 covers 14 residues. CDR3 region: CASSLDPGRNGYTF. For the CDR3, the DNA is TGTGCCAGCAGCTTGGATCCAGGGCGGAATGGCTACACCTTC.